This T cell receptor beta chain originates from a study of blood T cell repertoires in COVID-19 (dated by TCRdb to 2020 to 2021). Background for the entire study: Collaborator samples came from the United States, Italy and Spain and covered acute and convalescent phases of COVID-19. The material from the prospective study consisted of cDNA or gDNA derived from T cells, B-cell-depleted T cells, or PBMCs. The dataset comprised deeply sampled blood TCRbeta repertoires from subjects exposed to, actively infected with, or recovered from COVID-19. The repertoires were made available in a free public database intended to serve as a resource for research on the immune response to SARS-CoV-2. Samples came from the ongoing ImmuneRACE study (first 160 participants) plus 1,254 subjects from 6 global collaborators. A de-identified subject ID, COVID-19 status, age in years and sex were almost always included in the sample metadata. Where HLA class I and class II types were available, the types were taken from metadata supplied by the sample provider, not from assay-based typing.

As regards this clone: The target of this receptor is not known. No base quality values were provided; no much bigger clone lies one nucleotide off.

V trim: 4 bases; J trim: 0 bases; unmatched bases: 9. The germline V gene supplies CDR1 SGHNT and CDR2 YENEEA. The CDR3 numbers 18 residues from cysteine through phenylalanine. Only the CDR3 portion is preserved as DNA: 54 bases, with reading frame beginning at the first base. TCRbeta CDR3 regions were amplified from genomic DNA by means of the immunoSEQ Assay, a bias-controlled multiplex PCR. Regarding the original processing steps: Nucleated cell counts per sample were estimated from amplification of reference gene primers within the assay. To quantify the absolute abundance of each unique TCRbeta CDR3 rearrangement, sequence reads were collapsed and filtered. For each sample, productive Simpson clonality was calculated as the square root of Simpson's diversity index over productive rearrangements. What TCRdb holds here is the immuneACCESS table cut down to in-frame rearrangements. Part of the clones is not present; checked against another copy, under half of the missing clones reflect an unresolved V gene, and the others are unexplained. Clonal size and the V and J genes are those of that table, whereas D and trimming came from the DNA. The sample data list 75,000 to 90,000 clones, and under 80% of these were observed just once. The top ten clones comprise around 34% of the sample.

General study outcomes and caveats: Clinical and demographic metadata were provided uncurated, with the amount varying by source and participant.

One collaborating source in Seattle enrolled patients while the patients were actively infected and followed the patients over time throughout the course of disease. The collaborating institutions used their own protocols to collect whole blood in K2EDTA tubes. For TCRbeta analysis, collaborator samples were shipped as frozen whole blood, as isolated PBMCs, or as DNA extracted from either sample type. Sequencing used peripheral blood. The source of this sequence is a man in his sixties with COVID-19, enrolled during active disease. The V and J segments used are TRBV11-3 and TRBJ2-2; 9 nucleotides in the junction match TRBD2. The nucleotides read TGTGCCAGCAGCTCAGGACTAGCGCCGCTTGCGAACACCGGGGAGCTGTTTTTT. This yields the protein CASSSGLAPLANTGELFF.